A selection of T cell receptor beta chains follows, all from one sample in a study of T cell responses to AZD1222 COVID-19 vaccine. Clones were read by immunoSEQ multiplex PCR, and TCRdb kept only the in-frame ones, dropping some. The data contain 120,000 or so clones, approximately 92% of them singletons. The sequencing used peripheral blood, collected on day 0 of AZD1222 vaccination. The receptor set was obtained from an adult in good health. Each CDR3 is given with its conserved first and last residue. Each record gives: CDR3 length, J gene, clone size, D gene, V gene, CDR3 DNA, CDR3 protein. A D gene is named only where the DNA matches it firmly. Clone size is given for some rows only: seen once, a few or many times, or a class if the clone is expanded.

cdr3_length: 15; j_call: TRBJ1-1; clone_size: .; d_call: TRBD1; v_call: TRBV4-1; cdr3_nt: TGCGCCAGCAGCCATATTACAGGGGTGAACACTGAAGCTTTCTTT; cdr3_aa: CASSHITGVNTEAFF
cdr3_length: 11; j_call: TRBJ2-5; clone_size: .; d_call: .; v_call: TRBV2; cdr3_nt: TGTGCCAGCATGCTTCAGGAGACCCAGTACTTC; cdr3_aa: CASMLQETQYF
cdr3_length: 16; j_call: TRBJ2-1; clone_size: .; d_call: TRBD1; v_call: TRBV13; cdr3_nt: TGTGCCAGCAGCTTAACACGAGACAGGGGGCGAGGTGAGCAGTTCTTC; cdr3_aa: CASSLTRDRGRGEQFF
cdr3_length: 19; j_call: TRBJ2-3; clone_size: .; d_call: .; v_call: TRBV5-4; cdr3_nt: TGTGCCAGCAGCCTAAAACTGGTCGCCGGACGGGAGATGACAGATACGCAGTATTTT; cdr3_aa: CASSLKLVAGREMTDTQYF
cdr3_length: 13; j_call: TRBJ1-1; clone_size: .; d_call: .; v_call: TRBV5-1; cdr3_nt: TGCGCCAGCATGCCCAGGGCCGACGGTGAAGCTTTCTTT; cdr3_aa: CASMPRADGEAFF
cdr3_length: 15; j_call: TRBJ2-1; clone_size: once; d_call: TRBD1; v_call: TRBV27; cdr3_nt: TGTGCCAGCTCCCCGGACAGGGGGGTTTTCAATGAGCAGTTCTTC; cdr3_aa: CASSPDRGVFNEQFF
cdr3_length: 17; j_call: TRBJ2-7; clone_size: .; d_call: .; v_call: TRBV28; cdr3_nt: TGTGCCAGCAGTTCGTCGGCCGGGTCATTAAGCTCCTACGAGCAGTACTTC; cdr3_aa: CASSSSAGSLSSYEQYF
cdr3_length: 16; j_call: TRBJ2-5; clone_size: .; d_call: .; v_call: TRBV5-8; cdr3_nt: TGTGCCAGCCTAATACCCACGGGGAGTTTGAAAGAGACCCAGTACTTC; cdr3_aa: CASLIPTGSLKETQYF
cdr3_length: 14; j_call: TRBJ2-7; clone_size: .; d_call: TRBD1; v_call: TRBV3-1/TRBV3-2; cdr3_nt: TGTGCCAGCAGCCAAGAGGACAGGGGTAACGAGCAGTACTTC; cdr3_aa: CASSQEDRGNEQYF
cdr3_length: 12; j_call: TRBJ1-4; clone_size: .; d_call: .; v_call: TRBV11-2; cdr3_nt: TGTGCCAGCAGACGGGGGCACGAAAAACTGTTTTTT; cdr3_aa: CASRRGHEKLFF
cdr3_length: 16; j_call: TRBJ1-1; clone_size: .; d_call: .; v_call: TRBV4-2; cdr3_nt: TGTGCCAGCAGCCAAGATCTGCGTCAGGATGGGGCTGAAGCTTTCTTT; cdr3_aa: CASSQDLRQDGAEAFF
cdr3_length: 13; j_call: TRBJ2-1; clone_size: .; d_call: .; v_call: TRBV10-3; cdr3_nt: TGTGCCATCAGTGGGACTCAGGGCAATGAGCAGTTCTTC; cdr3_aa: CAISGTQGNEQFF
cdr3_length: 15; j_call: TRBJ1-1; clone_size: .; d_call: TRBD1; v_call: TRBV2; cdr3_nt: TGTGCCAGCAGTGCAAATACAGGGGGAGAGACTGAAGCTTTCTTT; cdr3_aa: CASSANTGGETEAFF
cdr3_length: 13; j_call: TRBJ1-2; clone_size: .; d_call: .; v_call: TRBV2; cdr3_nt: TGTGCCAGCAGTGAATGGGTTGGGGAAGGCTACACCTTC; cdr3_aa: CASSEWVGEGYTF
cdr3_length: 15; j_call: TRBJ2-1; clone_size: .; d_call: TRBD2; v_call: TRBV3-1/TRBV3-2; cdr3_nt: TGTGCCAGCAGTATCACAGCGGGAGGCTACAATGAGCAGTTCTTC; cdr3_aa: CASSITAGGYNEQFF
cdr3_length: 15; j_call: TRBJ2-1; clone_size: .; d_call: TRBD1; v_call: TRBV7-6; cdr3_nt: TGTGCCAGCAGCTCCGACAGGGGCCCCTACAATGAGCAGTTCTTC; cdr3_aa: CASSSDRGPYNEQFF
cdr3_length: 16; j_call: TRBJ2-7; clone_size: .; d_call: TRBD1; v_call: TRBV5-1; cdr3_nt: TGCGCCAGCAGCGTCTCCGGGACAGCCGTTCTTTACGAGCAGTACTTC; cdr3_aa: CASSVSGTAVLYEQYF
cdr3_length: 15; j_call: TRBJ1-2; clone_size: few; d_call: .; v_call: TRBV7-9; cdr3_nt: TGTGCCAGCAGCTTAGCGGAGGGCAGGGTTTTTGGCTACACCTTC; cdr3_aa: CASSLAEGRVFGYTF
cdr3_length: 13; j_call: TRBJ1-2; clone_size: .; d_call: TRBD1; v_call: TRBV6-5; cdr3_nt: TGTGCCAGCAGTACGGGACAGAACTATGGCTACACCTTC; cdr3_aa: CASSTGQNYGYTF
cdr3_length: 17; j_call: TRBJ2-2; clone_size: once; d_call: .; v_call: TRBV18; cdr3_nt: TGTGCCAGCTCACCACCGGGACCCGAAGGAGGGACCGGGGAGCTGTTTTTT; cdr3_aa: CASSPPGPEGGTGELFF
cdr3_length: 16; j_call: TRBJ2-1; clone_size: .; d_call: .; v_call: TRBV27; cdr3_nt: TGTGCCAGCTCACCCCGGGTCGGAGGGCCAGGGAATGAGCAGTTCTTC; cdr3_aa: CASSPRVGGPGNEQFF
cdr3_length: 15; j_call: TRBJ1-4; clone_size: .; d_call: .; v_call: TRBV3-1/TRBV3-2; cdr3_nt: TGTGCCAGCAGCCAAGGGCCAAACTCTAATGAAAAACTGTTTTTT; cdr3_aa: CASSQGPNSNEKLFF
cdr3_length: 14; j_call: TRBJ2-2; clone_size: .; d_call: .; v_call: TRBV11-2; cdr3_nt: TGTGCCAGCAGCTTAGAATACAGGGCCGGGGAGCTGTTTTTT; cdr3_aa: CASSLEYRAGELFF
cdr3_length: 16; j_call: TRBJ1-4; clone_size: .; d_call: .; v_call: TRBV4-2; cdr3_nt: TGTGCCAGCAGCCAGGCCCGGGGCTCGTCTAATGAAAAACTGTTTTTT; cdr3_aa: CASSQARGSSNEKLFF
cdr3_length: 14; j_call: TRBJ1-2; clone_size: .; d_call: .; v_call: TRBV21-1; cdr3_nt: TGTGCCAGTTTTACAACGGGGCCCTACTATGGCTACACCTTC; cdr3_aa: CASFTTGPYYGYTF
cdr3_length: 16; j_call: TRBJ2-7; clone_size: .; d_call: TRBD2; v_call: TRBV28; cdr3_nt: TGTGCCAGCAGTCCCGCCGCGGGAGTTGAGTGGAACGAGCAGTACTTC; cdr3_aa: CASSPAAGVEWNEQYF
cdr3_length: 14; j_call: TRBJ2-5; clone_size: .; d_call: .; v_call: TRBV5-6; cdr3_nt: TGTGCCAGCAGCCCGGGACCAAACCAAGAGACCCAGTACTTC; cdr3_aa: CASSPGPNQETQYF
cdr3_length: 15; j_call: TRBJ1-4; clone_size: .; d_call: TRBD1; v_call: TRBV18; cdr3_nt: TGTGCCAGCTCATCGTCCGACAGGGGACCCGAAAAACTGTTTTTT; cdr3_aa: CASSSSDRGPEKLFF
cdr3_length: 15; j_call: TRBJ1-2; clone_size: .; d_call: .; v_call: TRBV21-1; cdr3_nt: TGTGCCAGCAGCCCTCCGGCGGAAAGCTTCTATGGCTACACCTTC; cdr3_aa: CASSPPAESFYGYTF
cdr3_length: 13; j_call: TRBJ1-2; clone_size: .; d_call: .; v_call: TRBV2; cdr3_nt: TGTGCCAGCAGCGATGAACAGGGAGAAGGCTACACCTTC; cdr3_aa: CASSDEQGEGYTF
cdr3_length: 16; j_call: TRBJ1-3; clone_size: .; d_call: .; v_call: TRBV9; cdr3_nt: TGTGCCAGCAGCACCGGGGACGGACTCTCTGGAAACACCATATATTTT; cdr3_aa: CASSTGDGLSGNTIYF
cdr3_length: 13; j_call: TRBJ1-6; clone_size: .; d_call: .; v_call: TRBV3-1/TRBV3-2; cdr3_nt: TGTGCCAGCAGCCAATCCAGGGGTTCACCCCTCCACTTT; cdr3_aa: CASSQSRGSPLHF
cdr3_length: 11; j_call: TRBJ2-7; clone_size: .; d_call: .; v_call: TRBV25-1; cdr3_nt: TGTGCCAGCAGTGAAATGTACGAGCAGTACTTC; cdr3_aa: CASSEMYEQYF
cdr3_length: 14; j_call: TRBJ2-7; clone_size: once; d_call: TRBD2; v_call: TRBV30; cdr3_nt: TGTGCCTGGAGTCGCCTAGCGGGGGCCTACGAGCAGTACTTC; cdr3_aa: CAWSRLAGAYEQYF
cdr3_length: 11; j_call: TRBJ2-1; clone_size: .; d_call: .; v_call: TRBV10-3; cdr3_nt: TGTGCCATCAGTGATTACAATGAGCAGTTCTTC; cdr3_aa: CAISDYNEQFF
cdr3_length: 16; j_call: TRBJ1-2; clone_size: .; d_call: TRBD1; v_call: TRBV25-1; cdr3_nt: TGTGCCAGCAGTGTGGTGGGGACAGCAGGCAGCTATGGCTACACCTTC; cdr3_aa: CASSVVGTAGSYGYTF
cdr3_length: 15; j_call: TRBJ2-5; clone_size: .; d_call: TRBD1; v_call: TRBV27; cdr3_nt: TGTGCCAGCAGTTTAAGGGACAGGGCCCAAGAGACCCAGTACTTC; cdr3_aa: CASSLRDRAQETQYF
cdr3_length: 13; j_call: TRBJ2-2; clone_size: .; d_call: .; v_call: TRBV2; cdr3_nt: TGTGCCAGCAGTGTTGAGGTCACCGGGGAGCTGTTTTTT; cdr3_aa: CASSVEVTGELFF
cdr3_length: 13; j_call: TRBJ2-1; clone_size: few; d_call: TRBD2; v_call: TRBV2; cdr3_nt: TGTGCCAGCAGTGGGACTAGCGGGGATGAGCAGTTCTTC; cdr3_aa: CASSGTSGDEQFF
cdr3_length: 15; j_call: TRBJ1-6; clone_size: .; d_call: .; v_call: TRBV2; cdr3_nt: TGTGCCAGCAGTGAACGACCCAGCAATAATTCACCCCTCCACTTT; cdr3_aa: CASSERPSNNSPLHF
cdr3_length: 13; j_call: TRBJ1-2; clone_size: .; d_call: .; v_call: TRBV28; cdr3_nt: TGTGCCAGCAGTTTATCTGGTAACTATGGCTACACCTTC; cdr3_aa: CASSLSGNYGYTF
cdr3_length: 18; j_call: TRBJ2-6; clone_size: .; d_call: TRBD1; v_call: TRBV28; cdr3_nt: TGTGCCAGCAGTTTCCACGGACAGGGGGCGGGTGGGGCCAACGTCCTGACTTTC; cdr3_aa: CASSFHGQGAGGANVLTF
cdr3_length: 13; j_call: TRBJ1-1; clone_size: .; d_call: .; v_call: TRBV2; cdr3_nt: TGTGCCAGCAGTGATGGTCGGCTTCTTGAAGCTTTCTTT; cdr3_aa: CASSDGRLLEAFF
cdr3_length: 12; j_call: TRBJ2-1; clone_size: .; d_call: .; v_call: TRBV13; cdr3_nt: TGTGCCAGCAGCTTAGACGGGACGGAGCAGTTCTTC; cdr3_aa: CASSLDGTEQFF
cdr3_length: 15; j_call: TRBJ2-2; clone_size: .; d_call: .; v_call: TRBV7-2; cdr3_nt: TGTGCCAGCAGCTTAGTTTGGTCGAACACCGGGGAGCTGTTTTTT; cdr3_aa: CASSLVWSNTGELFF
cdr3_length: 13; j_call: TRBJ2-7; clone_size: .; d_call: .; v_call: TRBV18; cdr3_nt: TGTGCCAGCTCACCGGGACCCTCCTACGAGCAGTACTTC; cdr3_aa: CASSPGPSYEQYF
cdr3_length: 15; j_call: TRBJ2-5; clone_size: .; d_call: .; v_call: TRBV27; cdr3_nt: TGTGCCAGCAGTCCGCCTGACGGGACGATAGAGACCCAGTACTTC; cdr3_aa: CASSPPDGTIETQYF
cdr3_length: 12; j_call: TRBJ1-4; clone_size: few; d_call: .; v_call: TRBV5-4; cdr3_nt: TGTGCCAGCAGCGCCCTTGGTGAAAAACTGTTTTTT; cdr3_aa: CASSALGEKLFF
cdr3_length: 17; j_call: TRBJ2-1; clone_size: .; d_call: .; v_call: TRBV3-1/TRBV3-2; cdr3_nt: TGTGCCAGCAGCCAAGAGTACGGGAGTTTGTCCTACAATGAGCAGTTCTTC; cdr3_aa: CASSQEYGSLSYNEQFF